These 11 T cell receptor beta chains originate from one sample sequenced in a study of blood T cell repertoires in COVID-19. Using immunoSEQ multiplex PCR, the repertoire was profiled, and TCRdb retains in-frame clones only, with some absent. The table shows about 75,000 clones, with roughly 90% occurring only once. Sample: peripheral blood. These receptors were collected from a human donor in a cohort sampled during active COVID-19.

V is TRBV4-3 and J is TRBJ2-7; TRBD1 aligns across 8 bases. The CDR3 runs 15 residues. The V gene's germline CDR1 is LGHNA and CDR2 YSLEER. V shed 1 base and J 6 bases; nucleotides not matched to a gene: 8. For the CDR3, the DNA is TGCGCCAGCAGCCAAGCGGACAGGGATTCGGGCGAGCAGTACTTC. Translating it yields CASSQADRDSGEQYF.

The chain is built from TRBV30 and TRBJ1-4; D might be TRBD1 (6 bases). The CDR3 runs to 14 residues. V gave up 0 bases and J gave up 16 bases, with 21 bases separating them. Germline CDR1 GTSNPN, CDR2 SVGIG (reference sequence). This CDR3 reads CAWSVVGNREFGFF. The DNA of the CDR3 is TGTGCCTGGAGTGTCGTTGGGAACAGGGAATTCGGGTTTTTT.

The rearrangement joins TRBV19 to TRBJ1-6, with TRBD1 matching 8 bases. CDR3 length: 15 amino acids. J was trimmed by 3 bases and V by 7 bases; bases with no gene match: 5. The germline CDR1 and CDR2 sequences are LNHDA and SQIVND (reference sequence). In nucleotides, the CDR3 is TGTGCCAGTACAGGGGGCGCCGTCTATAATTCACCCCTCCACTTT. This translates into CASTGGAVYNSPLHF.

The J gene is TRBJ1-6, the V gene TRBV3-1 (or the pseudogene TRBV3-2); D is perhaps TRBD1 (5 bases). Trimming took 7 bases from V and 8 from J, leaving 18 bases between them. Germline V CDR1 and CDR2: LGHDT, YNNKEL (reference sequence). The CDR3 is made up of 15 amino acids. Here the CDR3 reads CASTSRDSDHSPLHF. The DNA for the CDR3 is TGTGCCAGCACCTCGCGGGACTCGGATCATTCACCCCTCCACTTT.

CDR3 sequence (DNA): TGTGCCACCAGCAGAGATCCGGGTCTCAACTATGGCTACACCTTC. Encoded protein: CATSRDPGLNYGYTF. The genes are TRBV15 and TRBJ1-2, with D hard to call. The CDR3 extends over 15 amino acids. V was pared by 0 bases and J by 2 bases, with 10 bases between. The germline V gene has CDR1 LNHNV and CDR2 YYDKDF (reference sequence).

V usage is TRBV28 and J usage is TRBJ2-7, with D tentatively TRBD2 (6 bases). Germline CDR1 MDHEN, CDR2 SYDVKM. V was cut by 8 bases and J by 5 bases, with 16 bases left in between. The CDR3 is made up of 13 amino acids. The chain's CDR3 is CASGGLPPDEQYF. DNA for the CDR3: TGTGCCAGCGGGGGACTCCCTCCTGACGAGCAGTACTTC.

The V call is TRBV6-6, the J call TRBJ1-5; 8 bases fit TRBD1. Trimming removed 5 bases from V and 0 bases from J; junction bases left unmatched: 12. The CDR3 is 18 amino acids. Germline V gene data show CDR1 as MNHNY and CDR2 as SVGAGI (reference sequence). This chain's CDR3 is CASSRAGTGDYSNQPQHF. The CDR3 DNA is TGTGCCAGCAGTCGAGCCGGGACAGGAGACTATAGCAATCAGCCCCAGCATTTT.

The chain links TRBV27 to TRBJ2-1; a possible D gene is TRBD2 (7 bases). Trimming stripped 6 bases from V and 1 base from J, with 13 bases between. The CDR3 is 15 amino acids. Germline assignment: CDR1 MNHEY and CDR2 SMNVEV (reference sequence). CDR3 sequence (DNA): TGTGCCAGCAGCATAAGGGGGGGGTCCTACAATGAGCAGTTCTTC. This codes for CASSIRGGSYNEQFF.

The V gene is TRBV2, the J gene TRBJ2-1; D not resolved. Germline-derived CDR1 and CDR2 are SNHLY and FYNNEI. V shed 6 bases and J shed 5 bases, with 5 bases lying between them. The CDR3 has 11 residues. In nucleotides, the CDR3 is TGTGCCAGCAGGACTGACAATGAGCAGTTCTTC. Translation gives CASRTDNEQFF.

CDR3 region: CASSQDLKGGGLSDTQYF. The CDR3 DNA sequence: TGTGCCAGCAGCCAAGATCTAAAAGGCGGGGGATTATCAGATACGCAGTATTTT. The chain combines TRBV14 with TRBJ2-3, with 7 bases identical to TRBD2. This CDR3 is 18 amino acids long. The junction had 13 bases not matched to a gene; V was cut back by 0 bases and J by 4 bases. Germline loops: CDR1 SGHDN, CDR2 FVKESK.

V is TRBV28 and J is TRBJ2-7; possibly TRBD1 for D (6 bases). Germline CDR1 and CDR2: MDHEN and SYDVKM. This CDR3 comprises 13 residues. The germline V and J ends were trimmed by 3 bases and 2 bases, with 8 bases remaining between them. The CDR3 nucleotides are TGTGCCAGCAGTTTGACAGGCCCCTACGAGCAGTACTTC. Translation gives CASSLTGPYEQYF.